This TCR beta chain is drawn from a study of patients and donors after allogeneic stem cell transplantation. TCRdb redid the calling of the RT-PCR reads with MiXCR, one entry per CDR3 protein. The repertoire holds about 960,000 distinct CDR3 sequences, with over 15% as singletons. The CDR3 is made up of 15 amino acids. Germline V lookup: CDR1 SGHRS, CDR2 YFSETQ. Trimming removed 4 bases from V and 0 bases from J, with 11 bases in between. This clonotype was seen more than once but under ten times. The sequenced material came from blood, either unsorted or a sorted T cell fraction (not recorded which). This TCR was recovered from a human donor who was either an allogeneic HSCT recipient or a stem cell or donor lymphocyte infusion donor (not recorded which). It is not recorded whose cells these are; they may come from a transplant donor. The rearrangement joins TRBV5-1 to TRBJ1-5; TRBD1 might be the D (5 bases). The CDR3 DNA reads as TGCGCCAGCAGCGAAGGGGACCGTAGCAATCAGCCCCAGCATTTT. It specifies CASSEGDRSNQPQHF. Filled out from reference TRBV5-1 and TRBJ1-5, the complete variable domain reads KAGVTQTPRYLIKTRGQQVTLSCSPISGHRSVSWYQQTPGQGLQFLFEYFSETQRNKGNFPGRFSGRQFSNSRSEMNVSTLELGDSALYLCASSEGDRSNQPQHFGDGTRLSIL.